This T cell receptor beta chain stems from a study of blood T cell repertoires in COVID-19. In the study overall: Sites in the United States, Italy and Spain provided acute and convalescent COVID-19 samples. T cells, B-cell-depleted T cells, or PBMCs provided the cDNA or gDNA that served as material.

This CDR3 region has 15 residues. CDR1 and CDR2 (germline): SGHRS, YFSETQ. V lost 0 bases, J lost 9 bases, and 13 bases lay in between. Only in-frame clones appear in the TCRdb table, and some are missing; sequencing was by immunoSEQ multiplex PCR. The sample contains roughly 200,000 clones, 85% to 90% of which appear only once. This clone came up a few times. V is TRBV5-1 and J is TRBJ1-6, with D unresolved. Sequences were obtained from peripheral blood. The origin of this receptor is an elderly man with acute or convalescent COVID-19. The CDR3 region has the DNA TGCGCCAGCAGCTTGGGTATCGGACTATTTTCACCCCTCCACTTT. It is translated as CASSLGIGLFSPLHF. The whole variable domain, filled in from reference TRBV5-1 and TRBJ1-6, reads KAGVTQTPRYLIKTRGQQVTLSCSPISGHRSVSWYQQTPGQGLQFLFEYFSETQRNKGNFPGRFSGRQFSNSRSEMNVSTLELGDSALYLCASSLGIGLFSPLHFGNGTRLTVT.